Sequencing of this T cell receptor (beta chain) was carried out in a study of cytomegalovirus exposure and HLA in healthy donors. Broader study findings: At a 0.05 false discovery rate, a later analysis found some 17,000 TCR beta sequences to be associated with HLA alleles.

CDR3 size: 11 residues. V was pared by 6 bases and J by 5 bases, with 7 bases between. CDR1 is MNHEY, CDR2 SVGAGI, per germline. Primers included in the PCR were 60 Vbeta and 13 Jbeta primers. Clones were sequenced by immunoSEQ multiplex PCR, and TCRdb holds only the in-frame ones, with some missing. The repertoire holds approximately 81,000 clones, roughly 72% seen once, with around 6.4% in the top ten. Notes on this clone: As yet, its antigen is unknown.

Sequencing input: PBMCs. This sequence joins TRBV6-5 and TRBJ1-1; D remains ambiguous. The TCR comes from a woman in her 50s in good health and CMV-seropositive. The CDR3 DNA is TGTGCCAGCAGCCCCGGGACTGAAGCTTTCTTT. It translates to CASSPGTEAFF.